These T cell receptor beta chains were read from a single sample in a study of blood T cells in healthy people across ages. TCRdb re-called the 5' RACE reads through MiXCR, storing one row per CDR3 protein. The sample comprises about 730,000 distinct CDR3 sequences, roughly 41% of which are singletons, and around a fifth rests with the top ten. The sequencing input was blood. These TCRs come from a woman aged 60-70 years in good health. CDR3s include the opening cysteine and the closing phenylalanine or tryptophan. Fields, in order: J gene, D gene, V gene, clone size, CDR3 protein, CDR3 DNA. The D gene is left open where the match is weak. For some rows the clone size is stated as once, few or many, or as a class when expanded; others skip it.

J: TRBJ2-1; D: TRBD2; V: TRBV20-1; size: -; CDR3: CSASLGGGIYNEQFF; DNA: TGCAGTGCTAGTCTGGGCGGGGGGATTTACAATGAGCAGTTCTTC
J: TRBJ2-5; D: TRBD2; V: TRBV6-1; size: few; CDR3: CAGEGAQETQYF; DNA: TGTGCGGGGGAGGGCGCCCAAGAGACCCAGTACTTC
J: TRBJ2-1; D: -; V: TRBV6-2/TRBV6-3; size: -; CDR3: CASSDGTRTDEQFF; DNA: TGTGCCAGCAGTGATGGGACCCGCACCGATGAGCAGTTCTTC
J: TRBJ1-6; D: -; V: TRBV20-1; size: -; CDR3: CSARDGQSPLHF; DNA: TGCAGTGCTAGAGATGGCCAGTCACCCCTCCACTTT
J: TRBJ2-7; D: -; V: TRBV6-5; size: -; CDR3: CASSYGRGTREQYF; DNA: TGTGCCAGCAGTTACGGCCGGGGCACGAGGGAGCAGTACTTC
J: TRBJ1-4; D: -; V: TRBV20-1; size: once; CDR3: CSARDPFRGKLFF; DNA: TGCAGTGCTAGAGACCCCTTTAGGGGAAAACTGTTTTTT
J: TRBJ1-2; D: -; V: TRBV7-3; size: -; CDR3: CASSPDGGGYTF; DNA: TGTGCCAGCAGTCCGGACGGGGGAGGCTACACCTTC
J: TRBJ2-1; D: -; V: TRBV5-1; size: -; CDR3: CASSLGGGTNEQFF; DNA: TGCGCCAGCAGCTTGGGCGGCGGAACTAATGAGCAGTTCTTC
J: TRBJ2-2; D: -; V: TRBV29-1; size: -; CDR3: CSVVRTFGEELFF; DNA: TGCAGCGTTGTGAGAACATTTGGGGAGGAGCTGTTTTTT
J: TRBJ2-6; D: -; V: TRBV6-5; size: -; CDR3: CASSYLIYRAGANVLTF; DNA: TGTGCCAGCAGTTACCTCATCTACAGGGCCGGGGCCAACGTCCTGACTTTC
J: TRBJ1-1; D: TRBD1; V: TRBV9; size: once; CDR3: CASSAKGDRVRDTEAFF; DNA: TGTGCCAGCAGCGCAAAGGGGGACAGGGTAAGGGACACTGAAGCTTTCTTT
J: TRBJ2-7; D: TRBD2; V: TRBV6-2/TRBV6-3; size: -; CDR3: CASSWFLAGGPSYEQYF; DNA: TGTGCCAGCAGTTGGTTCCTAGCGGGAGGGCCAAGCTACGAGCAGTACTTC
J: TRBJ1-2; D: -; V: TRBV7-6; size: -; CDR3: CASSLIRESGYGYTF; DNA: TGTGCCAGCAGCTTAATTCGGGAATCGGGCTATGGCTACACCTTC
J: TRBJ2-7; D: -; V: TRBV5-1; size: many; CDR3: CASSSAGQQKGEQYF; DNA: TGCGCCAGCAGCTCGGCGGGACAACAGAAGGGCGAGCAGTACTTC
J: TRBJ2-3; D: -; V: TRBV7-2; size: few; CDR3: CASSRVGGRDTQYF; DNA: TGTGCCAGCAGCCGAGTGGGGGGCAGAGATACGCAGTATTTT
J: TRBJ2-3; D: TRBD2; V: TRBV5-1; size: -; CDR3: CATSGGVRDTQYF; DNA: TGCGCCACGAGCGGGGGGGTGAGAGATACGCAGTATTTT
J: TRBJ2-5; D: TRBD2; V: TRBV7-2; size: -; CDR3: CASVSGGGTQYF; DNA: TGTGCCAGCGTCTCGGGCGGGGGGACCCAGTACTTC
J: TRBJ2-1; D: TRBD1; V: TRBV12-3/TRBV12-4; size: few; CDR3: CASTPGTGPWRFF; DNA: TGTGCCAGCACCCCCGGGACAGGGCCGTGGCGGTTCTTC
J: TRBJ2-7; D: -; V: TRBV20-1; size: -; CDR3: CSARETDRGQYF; DNA: TGCAGTGCTAGAGAGACGGACCGTGGGCAGTACTTC
J: TRBJ2-4; D: -; V: TRBV3-1; size: -; CDR3: CASSRLEAKNIQYF; DNA: TGTGCCAGCAGCCGACTAGAGGCCAAAAACATTCAGTACTTC